This TCR beta chain stems from a study of T cells in localized non-small cell lung cancer. Details on this clone: Its specificity is unknown.

Points from the study as a whole: The study detected a median roughly 57 of the top 100 tumor clones in adjacent lung. Peak T cell clonality was found in uninvolved adjacent lung, exceeding tumor. Elevated blood T cell density was associated with longer overall survival. Without multi-region sequencing, intratumor heterogeneity could not be excluded.

Only in-frame clones appear in the TCRdb table, and some are missing; sequencing was by immunoSEQ multiplex PCR. The sample carries 50,000 to 60,000 clones, about 88% recorded once. The source was PBMCs, collected before any cancer treatment. The sequence was obtained from a female donor with stage II lung adenocarcinoma.

The CDR3 here is CASSFGQGNTEAFF. CDR3 coding DNA: TGTGCCAGCAGTTTCGGACAGGGGAACACTGAAGCTTTCTTT. V usage is TRBV27 and J usage is TRBJ1-1; 8 nucleotides agree with TRBD1. The CDR3 is 14 amino acids. Germline values: CDR1 MNHEY, CDR2 SMNVEV (reference sequence). V was pared by 3 bases and J by 1 base, with 1 base of the junction left unmatched.